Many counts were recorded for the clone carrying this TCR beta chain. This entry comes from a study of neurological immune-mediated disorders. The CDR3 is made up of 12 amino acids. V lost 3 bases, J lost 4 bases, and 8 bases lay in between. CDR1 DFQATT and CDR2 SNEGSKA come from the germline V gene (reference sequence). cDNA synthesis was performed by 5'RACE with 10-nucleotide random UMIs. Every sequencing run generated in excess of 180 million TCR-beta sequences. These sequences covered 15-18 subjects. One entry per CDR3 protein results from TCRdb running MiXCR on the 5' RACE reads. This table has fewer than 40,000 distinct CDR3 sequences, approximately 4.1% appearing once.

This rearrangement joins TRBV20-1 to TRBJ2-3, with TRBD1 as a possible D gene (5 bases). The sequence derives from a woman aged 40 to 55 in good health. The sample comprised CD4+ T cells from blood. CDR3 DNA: TGCAGTGCTAGCAGGGTACCAGATACGCAGTATTTT. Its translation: CSASRVPDTQYF.